Following are 11 T cell receptor beta chains from one sample sequenced in a study of CD8 T cells in Susac syndrome (dated by TCRdb to about 2019). Library method: the immunoSEQ multiplex PCR assay. RNA was extracted using the RNeasy kit, and about 0.5 to 1 ug of the RNA was reverse transcribed with random hexamers. TCRdb reprocessed the public reads (quality trimming at Q25 with fastp, clone calling with MiXCR) and kept in-frame beta chains. Under each unique CDR3 protein, matching rows form one entry showing the most common genes and DNA. In all, the sample holds 180,000 or so distinct CDR3 sequences, and roughly 94% of those were seen once. The ten largest clonotypes hold around 0.095% of the sample. Sequenced input: CD4+ T cells from PBMCs. These receptors were taken from a human donor with Susac syndrome.

V is TRBV25-1 and J is TRBJ1-2, with D unclear. Trimming stripped 3 bases from V and 6 bases from J, with 8 bases between. The germline V gene encodes CDR1 MGHDK and CDR2 SYGVNS. CDR3 size: 12 residues. CDR3: CASSDRYNGYTF. The DNA of the CDR3 is TGTGCCAGCAGTGACAGATACAATGGCTACACCTTC.

The rearrangement joins TRBV6-6 to TRBJ1-1, with D hard to call. The CDR3 loop spans 12 amino acids. Trimming cost V 3 bases and J 5 bases, with 7 bases left between them. Per the germline V gene, CDR1 is MNHNY and CDR2 is SVGAGI (reference sequence). The CDR3 is CASSYLETEAFF. The CDR3 nucleotides read TGTGCCAGCAGTTATCTGGAGACTGAAGCTTTCTTT.

This CDR3 reads CASSLGRGLNQPQHF. CDR3 in DNA: TGTGCCAGCAGCTTAGGCAGGGGGCTGAATCAGCCCCAGCATTTT. V gene TRBV5-6 combines with J gene TRBJ1-5; 8 bases agree with TRBD1. J gave up 4 bases and V 2 bases, and 5 bases lay outside the gene matches. Germline V CDR1 and CDR2: SGHDT, YYEEEE. This CDR3 has 15 amino acids.

V is TRBV27 and J is TRBJ1-1, with D maybe TRBD1 (6 bases). V was pared by 6 bases and J by 1 base, with 18 bases between. CDR3 length: 16 residues. Germline V gene sequence: CDR1 MNHEY, CDR2 SMNVEV (reference sequence). The CDR3 sequence is CASRTSGGTSNTEAFF. DNA for the CDR3: TGTGCCAGCAGAACATCAGGCGGGACATCGAACACTGAAGCTTTCTTT.

The chain links TRBV20-1 to TRBJ1-4, with D unresolved. The CDR3 is 15 residues long. Germline loops: CDR1 DFQATT, CDR2 SNEGSKA (reference sequence). Trimming cost V 6 bases and J 6 bases, with 20 bases left between them. The CDR3 reads CSASQPEPLDEKLFF. Written as DNA, the CDR3 is TGCAGTGCGAGTCAGCCAGAACCACTGGATGAAAAACTGTTTTTT.

V gene TRBV12-3 or TRBV12-4 combines with J gene TRBJ2-7, with 8 bases matching TRBD2. Unmatched junction bases numbered 6, after V lost 6 bases and J lost 5 bases. There are 13 residues in the CDR3. The CDR3 loop reads CASSLGRVNEQYF. CDR3 nucleotide sequence: TGTGCCAGCAGCCTCGGGAGGGTGAACGAGCAGTACTTC.

The rearrangement links TRBV21-1 to TRBJ2-2; whether TRBD1, the table's D call, matches the DNA was not checked. TRBV21-1 is a pseudogene segment. The CDR3 contains 14 residues. CDR3 protein: CASSGTDKTGELFF. The CDR3 nucleotides are TGTGCCAGCAGCGGGACAGATAAGACCGGGGAGCTGTTTTTT.

This chain joins TRBV20-1 and TRBJ2-6; 7 positions match TRBD2. The CDR3 runs to 16 residues. V lost 0 bases, J lost 1 base, and 3 bases stayed unmatched. Germline V gene data show CDR1 as DFQATT and CDR2 as SNEGSKA (reference sequence). As DNA, the CDR3 is TGCAGTGCTAGAGAGGTGGGAGGGTCTGGGGCCAACGTCCTGACTTTC. Residues: CSAREVGGSGANVLTF.

The rearrangement links TRBV20-1 to TRBJ2-1; 11 bases are a match to TRBD2. Trimming took 3 bases from V and 10 from J; bases not matched to a gene: 8. The length of the CDR3 is 14 residues. Per the germline V gene, CDR1 is DFQATT and CDR2 is SNEGSKA (reference sequence). CDR3 nucleotides: TGCAGTGCTAGGGGGCTAGCGGGAGGTGGAGAGCAGTTCTTC. Encoded protein: CSARGLAGGGEQFF.

V gene TRBV30 combines with J gene TRBJ2-5; maybe TRBD1 (6 bases). Looked up from germline, CDR1 is GTSNPN and CDR2 is SVGIG (reference sequence). The CDR3 has 14 amino acids. Trimming shortened V by 3 bases and J by 0 bases, and 11 bases separated the two germline ends. The CDR3 loop reads CAWRWGLNQETQYF. CDR3 in DNA: TGTGCCTGGAGGTGGGGGCTCAACCAAGAGACCCAGTACTTC.

The rearrangement links TRBV12-3 or TRBV12-4 to TRBJ1-1, with D possibly being TRBD1 (6 bases). CDR3 length: 12 amino acids. Trimming took off 3 bases at V and 6 bases at J, with 8 bases between the two ends. The CDR3 spells CASSLRGAEAFF. DNA for the CDR3: TGTGCCAGCAGTTTGAGGGGGGCTGAAGCTTTCTTT.